The 8 T cell receptor beta chains below all came from one sample that was sequenced in a study of T cell changes during pregnancy in multiple sclerosis. TCRdb's copy holds only in-frame clones and misses some; the assay was immunoSEQ multiplex PCR. The sample contains approximately 69,000 clones, approximately 94% of which appear only once. The input for sequencing was peripheral blood, taken in the third trimester of pregnancy. These receptors originate from a female donor with multiple sclerosis, enrolled in a pregnancy study.

As concerns this clone: Distinct nucleotide sequences in the sample also encode this CDR3. The genes are TRBV19 and TRBJ1-2; D possibly corresponds to TRBD1 (5 bases). Deletions cut 5 bases from V and 4 bases from J, with 11 bases between. Germline assignment: CDR1 LNHDA and CDR2 SQIVND (reference sequence). This CDR3 is built from 13 residues. CDR3 sequence (DNA): TGTGCCAGTAGTCTCACAGGAGTCTATGGCTACACCTTC. Translating gives CASSLTGVYGYTF.

The V and J genes are TRBV7-2 and TRBJ2-3; weak D call: TRBD1 (6 bases). Germline CDR1 and CDR2: SGHTA and FQGNSA. The CDR3 extends over 15 amino acids. Trimming left V 3 bases short and J 9 bases short, with 19 bases between. The CDR3 region is CASSLFGTSLFTQYF. The CDR3 coding sequence is TGTGCCAGCAGCTTGTTCGGGACAAGTCTGTTCACGCAGTATTTT.

This clone was counted a single time. V and J are TRBV6-5 and TRBJ2-2; 9 bases align to TRBD1. The CDR3 has 15 amino acids. The germline CDR1 and CDR2 sequences are MNHEY and SVGAGI. The trim removed 6 bases at V and 5 bases at J, leaving 7 bases unmatched. The CDR3 coding sequence is TGTGCCAGCAGGCTGACAGGGGGGATAACCGGGGAGCTGTTTTTT. Residues: CASRLTGGITGELFF.

The chain has TRBV29-1 and TRBJ1-1; possibly TRBD1 for D (5 bases). CDR1 and CDR2 from the germline V gene are SQVTM and ANQGSEA. The V gene lost 4 bases and the J gene lost 1 base, with 13 bases spanning the gap. This CDR3 is built from 14 residues. CDR3 sequence: CSVVDSGGNTEAFF. CDR3 nucleotides: TGCAGCGTTGTTGATTCGGGGGGGAACACTGAAGCTTTCTTT.

The chain is built from TRBV6-4 and TRBJ1-2; the D gene is possibly TRBD1 (5 bases). CDR1 is MRHNA and CDR2 is SNTAGT in the germline V gene. The CDR3 is 14 amino acids. Trimming took 2 bases from V and 7 from J, leaving 14 bases between them. The CDR3 nucleotides are TGTGCCAGCAGTGACAATATAGGGGCTACTGGCTACACCTTC. The encoded protein is CASSDNIGATGYTF.

The V call is TRBV29-1, the J call TRBJ1-2; 9 bases are shared with TRBD1. The length of the CDR3 is 17 residues. The germline gives CDR1 SQVTM, CDR2 ANQGSEA. V was clipped by 2 bases and J by 5 bases; unmatched bases: 15. In nucleotides, the CDR3 is TGCAGCGTTGAAAAAACCCCGGGGACAGGGATCGCTTATGGCTACACCTTC. Protein: CSVEKTPGTGIAYGYTF.

This sequence joins TRBV2 and TRBJ2-7; 7 bases are a match to TRBD1. Losses at the gene ends were 11 bases for V and 6 bases for J; bases not matched to a gene: 7. Germline V CDR1 and CDR2: SNHLY, FYNNEI. This CDR3 comprises 11 residues. The CDR3 loop is CAGTYRGEQYF. The CDR3 nucleotides read TGTGCCGGTACTTACAGGGGCGAGCAGTACTTC. Looking up the rest from reference TRBV2 and TRBJ2-7 gives the full variable domain: EPEVTQTPSHQVTQMGQEVILRCVPISNHLYFYWYRQILGQKVEFLVSFYNNEISEKSEIFDDQFSVERPDGSNFTLKIRSTKLEDSAMYFCAGTYRGEQYFGPGTRLTVT.

The V call is TRBV5-1, the J call TRBJ1-1, with D uncertain. Trimming took off 4 bases at V and 3 bases at J, with 10 bases between the two ends. Looked up from germline, CDR1 is SGHRS and CDR2 is YFSETQ. The CDR3 consists of 13 residues. CDR3 nucleotide sequence: TGCGCCAGCAGCAGTAGGAGCGACACTGAAGCTTTCTTT. Amino acid sequence: CASSSRSDTEAFF.